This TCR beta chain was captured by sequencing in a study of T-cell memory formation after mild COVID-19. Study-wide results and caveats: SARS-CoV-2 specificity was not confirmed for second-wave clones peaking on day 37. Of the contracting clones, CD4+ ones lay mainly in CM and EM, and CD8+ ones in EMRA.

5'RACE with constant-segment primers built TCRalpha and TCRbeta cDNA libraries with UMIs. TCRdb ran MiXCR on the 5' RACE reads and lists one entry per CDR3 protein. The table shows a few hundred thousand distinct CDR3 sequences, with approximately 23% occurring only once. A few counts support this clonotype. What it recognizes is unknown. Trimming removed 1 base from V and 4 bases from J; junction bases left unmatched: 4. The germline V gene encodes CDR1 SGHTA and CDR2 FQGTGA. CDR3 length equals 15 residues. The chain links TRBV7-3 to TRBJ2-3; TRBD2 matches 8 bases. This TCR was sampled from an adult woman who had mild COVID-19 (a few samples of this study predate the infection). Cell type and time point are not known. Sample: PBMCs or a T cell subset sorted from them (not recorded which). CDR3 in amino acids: CASSLSGRNADTQYF. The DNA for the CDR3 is TGTGCCAGCAGCTTAAGCGGGAGGAACGCAGATACGCAGTATTTT.